What follows are 7 T cell receptor beta chains derived from one specimen sequenced in a study of blood T cells in healthy people across ages. The authors ran a second PCR of about 7 to 11 cycles using a sample-barcoded 5' primer and a J-beta primer mix. TCRdb analysed the 5' RACE reads with MiXCR anew, one entry per CDR3 protein. The sample holds approximately 810,000 distinct CDR3 sequences, roughly 40% seen once. Sequencing was done on a sample of blood. These receptors came from a man aged 18 to 30 in good health.

This chain uses TRBV7-9 with TRBJ1-1; maybe TRBD1 (6 bases). V dropped 4 bases and J dropped 5 bases, with 17 bases sitting between them. This CDR3 has 15 residues. Germline V gene sequence: CDR1 SEHNR, CDR2 FQNEAQ (reference sequence). This CDR3 reads CASSSRDLQGTEAFF. The CDR3 DNA reads TGTGCCAGCAGCTCGCGGGACCTCCAGGGGACTGAAGCTTTCTTT.

This clonotype was observed a few times. The genes are TRBV9 and TRBJ1-4; D may be TRBD1 (5 bases). The germline gives CDR1 SGDLS, CDR2 YYNGEE. This CDR3 region has 15 residues. V was shortened by 5 bases and J by 3 bases, with 14 bases between the two germline ends. The CDR3, as DNA: TGTGCCAGCAGTCGTCTAGGGGACTCTAATGAAAAACTGTTTTTT. It is translated as CASSRLGDSNEKLFF.

The gene calls are TRBV20-1 and TRBJ2-7; TRBD2 matches at 10 bases. The CDR3 loop spans 17 amino acids. J was trimmed by 7 bases and V by 0 bases; bases with no gene match: 15. Germline CDR1 reads DFQATT; CDR2 reads SNEGSKA (reference sequence). CDR3 in DNA: TGCAGTGCTAGAGATCTTTTGCTAGCGGGGGCCTACAATGAGCAGTACTTC. Protein sequence: CSARDLLLAGAYNEQYF.

V gene TRBV29-1 combines with J gene TRBJ1-2; a possible D gene is TRBD1 (6 bases). The CDR3 covers 14 residues. Germline V CDR1 and CDR2: SQVTM, ANQGSEA. V was pared by 3 bases and J by 8 bases, with 19 bases between. The CDR3 is CSVELSGDPGGYTF. The CDR3, as DNA: TGCAGCGTTGAGTTGTCAGGGGACCCGGGGGGCTACACCTTC.

This clonotype was recorded a few times. The V gene is TRBV21-1, the J gene TRBJ1-2. TRBV21-1 is reported as a pseudogene. The CDR3 loop spans 14 amino acids. The CDR3 is CASSMALNVGGYTF. The DNA of the CDR3 is TGTGCCAGCAGCATGGCCCTTAATGTGGGAGGCTACACCTTC.

About this clonotype itself: One junction end does not reproduce the germline sequence, and a read error may be involved. The gene calls are TRBV20-1 and TRBJ1-2; maybe TRBD1 (5 bases). The germline gives CDR1 DFQATT, CDR2 SNEGSKA (reference sequence). This CDR3 comprises 14 residues. CDR3 residues: CGARDYDSFYGYTF. Written as DNA, the CDR3 is TGCGGTGCTAGAGATTACGACAGCTTCTATGGCTACACCTTC.

This clonotype showed up just a few times. This sequence joins TRBV6-5 and TRBJ2-2; possible D gene TRBD2, 5 bases. Germline V gene lookup returns CDR1 MNHEY and CDR2 SVGAGI. The ends were cut back, 5 bases at V and 3 bases at J, with 10 bases in the middle. This CDR3 region has 14 residues. DNA for the CDR3: TGTGCCAGCAGTCGAGGGCCGGACACCGGGGAGCTGTTTTTT. It translates to CASSRGPDTGELFF.